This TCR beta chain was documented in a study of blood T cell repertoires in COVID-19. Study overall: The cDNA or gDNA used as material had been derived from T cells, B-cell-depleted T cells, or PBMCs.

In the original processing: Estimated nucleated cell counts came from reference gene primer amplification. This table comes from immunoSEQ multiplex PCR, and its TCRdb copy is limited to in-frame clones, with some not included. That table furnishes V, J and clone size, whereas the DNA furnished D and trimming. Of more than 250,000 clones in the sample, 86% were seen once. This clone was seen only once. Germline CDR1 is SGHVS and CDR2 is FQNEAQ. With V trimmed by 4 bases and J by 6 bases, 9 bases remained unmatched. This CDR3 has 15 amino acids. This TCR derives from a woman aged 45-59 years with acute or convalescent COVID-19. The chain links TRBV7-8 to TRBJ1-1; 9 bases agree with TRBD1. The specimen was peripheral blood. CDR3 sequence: CASSSQDRGVPEAFF. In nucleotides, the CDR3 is TGTGCCAGCAGCTCTCAGGACAGGGGAGTGCCTGAAGCTTTCTTT.